The next 6 T cell receptor beta chains were all read from a single sample in a study of cytomegalovirus exposure and HLA in healthy donors. PCR primers comprised 60 Vbeta and 13 Jbeta primers. The method was immunoSEQ multiplex PCR; TCRdb's version includes in-frame clones alone and lacks a portion of them. Its listing shows about 130,000 clones. The sequencing input was PBMCs. These receptors all stem from a man between 18 and 35 years old in good health and CMV-seronegative.

CDR3 nucleotides: TGCAGCGTTGATTTTGGGCAGGGAGGGGTAGGCTACACCTTC. It yields the protein CSVDFGQGGVGYTF. This rearrangement joins TRBV29-1 to TRBJ1-2; a possible D gene is TRBD1 (5 bases). Germline V CDR1 and CDR2: SQVTM, ANQGSEA. The CDR3 extends over 14 amino acids. Trimming removed 3 bases from V and 8 bases from J, with 19 bases in between.

The CDR3 loop is CASRRDSGAYEQYF. CDR3 in DNA: TGTGCCAGCAGACGGGACAGCGGCGCCTACGAGCAGTACTTC. This chain links TRBV27 with TRBJ2-5; 7 bases align to TRBD1. The J call may be in error: the DNA end matches TRBJ2-7 better. This CDR3 spans 14 amino acids. CDR1 and CDR2 (germline): MNHEY, SMNVEV (reference sequence).

The chain couples TRBV9 to TRBJ2-3, with 8 bases that match TRBD2. Germline V gene lookup returns CDR1 SGDLS and CDR2 YYNGEE. Trimming cost V 4 bases and J 7 bases; bases outside gene matches: 8. This CDR3 is 14 amino acids long. CDR3 sequence: CASSSQRGHNTQYF. The CDR3 DNA follows: TGTGCCAGCAGCTCTCAGCGGGGGCATAATACGCAGTATTTT.

V gene TRBV18 combines with J gene TRBJ1-3; D unclear. Germline V lookup: CDR1 KGHSH, CDR2 LQKENI. The V gene lost 1 base and the J gene lost 0 bases, with 7 bases spanning the gap. This CDR3 has 15 residues. The chain's CDR3 is CASSPLFRSGNTIYF. The CDR3 region has the DNA TGTGCCAGCTCACCACTCTTCCGCTCTGGAAACACCATATATTTT. Combining the CDR3 with reference TRBV18 and TRBJ1-3 gives the whole variable domain NAGVMQNPRHLVRRRGQEARLRCSPMKGHSHVYWYRQLPEEGLKFMVYLQKENIIDESGMPKERFSAEFPKEGPSILRIQQVVRGDSAAYFCASSPLFRSGNTIYFGEGSWLTVV.

V gene TRBV5-1 combines with J gene TRBJ2-7, with a weak D call TRBD2 (6 bases). Germline V CDR1 and CDR2: SGHRS, YFSETQ. With 1 base removed from V and 2 bases from J, the gap between germline ends came to 10 bases. The CDR3 runs to 14 residues. The CDR3 spells CASSLYGEAYEQYF. CDR3 nucleotide sequence: TGCGCCAGCAGCTTGTACGGGGAGGCCTACGAGCAGTACTTC. Full variable domain (rest looked up from reference TRBV5-1 and TRBJ2-7): KAGVTQTPRYLIKTRGQQVTLSCSPISGHRSVSWYQQTPGQGLQFLFEYFSETQRNKGNFPGRFSGRQFSNSRSEMNVSTLELGDSALYLCASSLYGEAYEQYFGPGTRLTVT.

The chain combines TRBV7-2 with TRBJ2-7; 8 nucleotides align to TRBD1. Unmatched junction bases numbered 8, after V lost 5 bases and J lost 2 bases. Germline CDR1 is SGHTA and CDR2 is FQGNSA. The CDR3 extends over 15 amino acids. CDR3 sequence: CASSPRQGNAYEQYF. CDR3 nucleotides: TGTGCCAGCAGCCCCCGACAGGGGAACGCCTACGAGCAGTACTTC.